These 11 T cell receptor beta chains originate from one sample sequenced in a study of beta chain features in type 1 diabetes. Broader study findings: Type 1 diabetes patients showed a moderate but significant shortening of TCRB CDR3s in all four CD4+ subsets.

These receptors are not linked to any known antigen. Expressed TCRB transcripts were sequenced because the isolated RNA had all been reverse transcribed beforehand. Repertoires were generated with immunoSEQ multiplex PCR, while TCRdb's copy carries only in-frame clones and drops some. Of about 120,000 clones listed, roughly 15% are singletons. The sequenced material came from central memory CD4+ T cells from blood. These receptors all stem from a man aged 25-45 years with type 1 diabetes.

This clone has only a few counts. The genes are TRBV7-6 and TRBJ2-2; 8 positions match TRBD1. Losses at the gene ends were 5 bases for V and 0 bases for J; bases not matched to a gene: 2. CDR3 length equals 15 residues. Germline loops: CDR1 SGHVS, CDR2 FNYEAQ. The CDR3 reads CASSVQGANTGELFF. CDR3 DNA sequence: TGTGCCAGCAGCGTACAGGGGGCGAACACCGGGGAGCTGTTTTTT.

The rearrangement links TRBV4-2 to TRBJ1-6, with a possible D match to TRBD1 (5 bases). CDR3 length: 17 residues. CDR1 is LGHNA and CDR2 is YNFKEQ in the germline V gene. With 0 bases removed from V and 9 bases from J, the gap between germline ends came to 18 bases. In nucleotides, the CDR3 is TGTGCCAGCAGCCAAGATCCGGGACCTGGACGCGCTTCACCCCTCCACTTT. It yields the protein CASSQDPGPGRASPLHF.

This chain connects TRBV19 to TRBJ2-3; no firm D call. The germline V gene encodes CDR1 LNHDA and CDR2 SQIVND (reference sequence). This CDR3 comprises 15 residues. V lost 5 bases to trimming and J lost 0 bases, with 12 bases between them. DNA for the CDR3: TGTGCCAGTAGTGCGACCGTAGGGAGCACAGATACGCAGTATTTT. Translating gives CASSATVGSTDTQYF.

This clone was observed a few times. CDR3 region: CASSVASGQEGRTLHF. The CDR3 DNA sequence: TGTGCCAGCAGCGTAGCTTCGGGACAGGAGGGGAGAACCCTCCACTTT. The chain has TRBV9 and TRBJ1-6, with 8 bases that match TRBD1. With 0 bases clipped from V and 14 bases from J, the junction kept 13 bases outside the gene matches. This CDR3 comprises 16 residues. CDR1 is SGDLS and CDR2 is YYNGEE in the germline V gene.

The genes are TRBV7-9 and TRBJ1-3; D is unresolved. CDR1 is SEHNR, CDR2 FQNEAQ, per germline (reference sequence). With 1 base removed from V and 3 bases from J, the gap between germline ends came to 10 bases. The CDR3 contains 15 residues. DNA of the CDR3: TGTGCCAGCAGCTTAGGCAAAGGCGTTGGAAACACCATATATTTT. This translates into CASSLGKGVGNTIYF. Full variable domain (outside the CDR3, taken from reference TRBV7-9 and TRBJ1-3): DTGVSQNPRHKITKRGQNVTFRCDPISEHNRLYWYRQTLGQGPEFLTYFQNEAQLEKSRLLSDRFSAERPKGSFSTLEIQRTEQGDSAMYLCASSLGKGVGNTIYFGEGSWLTVV.

This chain uses TRBV29-1 with TRBJ2-7; D is possibly TRBD2 (5 bases). Germline-derived CDR1 and CDR2 are SQVTM and ANQGSEA. V gave up 4 bases and J gave up 3 bases, with 13 bases separating them. The CDR3 is 13 amino acids. CDR3 region: CSVGEGESYEQYF. Written as DNA, the CDR3 is TGCAGCGTTGGTGAGGGTGAGAGCTACGAGCAGTACTTC.

A few counts support this clone. This chain joins TRBV14 and TRBJ1-2; tentatively, D is TRBD1 (5 bases). In germline, CDR1 is SGHDN, CDR2 FVKESK. The CDR3 spans 13 residues. V lost 8 bases and J lost 8, with 18 bases in between. CDR3: CASSGTLRGGYTF. DNA for the CDR3: TGTGCCAGCTCGGGGACCCTTCGGGGCGGCTACACCTTC.

The rearrangement uses TRBV7-9 and TRBJ1-1; weak D call: TRBD1 (5 bases). Germline values: CDR1 SEHNR, CDR2 FQNEAQ (reference sequence). Deletions cut 5 bases from V and 4 bases from J, with 11 bases between. The CDR3 contains 13 residues. The CDR3: CASSQAGGTEAFF. CDR3 nucleotide sequence: TGTGCCAGCAGCCAAGCTGGGGGCACTGAAGCTTTCTTT.

Only one count was recorded for this clone. This chain connects TRBV14 to TRBJ1-5; the D is unclear. The CDR3 sequence is 13 residues long. Trimming removed 5 bases at V and 5 bases at J, with 10 bases between. Germline values: CDR1 SGHDN, CDR2 FVKESK. CDR3 protein: CASSLSFDQPQHF. CDR3 bases: TGTGCCAGCAGCTTGTCCTTTGATCAGCCCCAGCATTTT.

This rearrangement joins TRBV7-8 to TRBJ2-7, with TRBD1 matching 10 bases. This CDR3 is built from 14 residues. J gave up 7 bases and V 3 bases, and 6 bases lay outside the gene matches. CDR1 is SGHVS and CDR2 is FQNEAQ in the germline V gene. DNA for the CDR3: TGTGCCAGCAGCTTCCGGGACAGGGGTATAGAGCAGTACTTC. Its translation is CASSFRDRGIEQYF.

In its sample, this clone was seen a few times. The rearrangement links TRBV4-3 to TRBJ2-6; TRBD1 or TRBD2 may be the D gene (5 bases each). This CDR3 comprises 16 residues. V was cut by 1 base and J by 3 bases, with 10 bases left in between. Germline V gene lookup returns CDR1 LGHNA and CDR2 YSLEER. The CDR3 DNA sequence: TGCGCCAGCAGCCAAGGTGGGGGTTATGGGGCCAACGTCCTGACTTTC. It translates to CASSQGGGYGANVLTF.